This TCR beta chain was sequenced for a study of human T cells and chemical hapten exposure (dated by TCRdb to 2020 to 2022). For the wider study: For sensitization, 2% DPC in acetone was applied to a 2 cm by 2 cm area of upper inner arm skin. Patients additionally received weekly therapeutic DPC doses to the scalp throughout the approximately 25-week study period. Patch testing was performed on the upper back with Finn chambers containing 0.01% DPC, and the patch tests were scored after 6 days according to International Contact Dermatitis Research Group standards. Most of the patients in the cohort were female, and the cohort covered alopecia areata with under or over 50% scalp involvement, alopecia totalis and alopecia universalis. The libraries were sequenced as a pool, and the TCR yield per sample differed mostly because of small variations in library volumes within the pool. Peripheral blood TCR repertoire changes were tracked in vivo in alopecia patients during primary and secondary sensitization to the hapten diphenylcyclopropenone (DPC). Blood samples were taken from patients before sensitization (week 0) and then at 2, 6 and about 24 weeks after DPC sensitization. Under 30 alopecia patients gave blood for TCR sequencing at one to four time points (pre-sensitization, 2, 6 and 24 weeks).

Results the study describes overall, beyond this receptor: Significantly more large CDR3 similarity clusters were formed by expanded TCRs than by pre-sensitization or healthy control sets, consistent with antigen-driven responses. Because all patients had alopecia, a presumed autoimmune disease, the immune response of the patients might differ from that of healthy individuals. DPC sensitization did not change the number of TCRs with a frequency above 1 in 1000, and there was no evidence of changes in global repertoire structure. A positive correlation was found between the number of PT1 expanded TCRs and patch test score, with significance reached at thresholds 8, 16 and 32 but not 4. Repeated subsampling changed both the strength of the expansion versus patch-test correlation and the threshold at which the correlation became significant.

Libraries were prepared through RACE. Sequencing instrument: NextSeq 500. During library preparation, unique molecular identifiers were attached to individual cDNA molecules so that TCRs could be counted quantitatively and reproducibly. From each blood RNA sample, both TCR alpha and TCR beta chains were sequenced. The source study handled its data this way. The median number of TCRs per sample was approximately 98,000, ranging from about 20,000 to 700,000. V, J and CDR3 annotation of the TCR reads was performed with the Decombinator software suite. To make PS versus PT1 abundance plots, every sample was subsampled to the same number of TCRs (28,000). Expanded TCRs were defined as absent before sensitization and observed at least eight times at the 2-week time point. The public reads were run again by TCRdb, first through fastp at Q25 and then through MiXCR, and only productive beta chains were kept. Rows with a matching CDR3 protein are joined into one entry that keeps the most common DNA and genes. Clone size and V and J calls follow TCRdb, not the original study. The sample table contains tens of thousands of distinct CDR3 sequences; only one count was recorded for 8% to 11% of them. The top ten clonotypes cover around 6.3% of the sample.

The germline V and J ends show losses of 5 bases and 0 bases respectively, and no gene match explains 5 bases of the junction. The CDR3 has 14 amino acids, counting the end cysteine and phenylalanine. The entry retains the CDR3 DNA only, 42 bases that are in frame from base 1. The CDR1 and CDR2 encoded by the germline V gene (reference sequence) are DFQATT and SNEGSKA. In the paper's terms, the time point label means: pre-sensitization, week 0. This specimen's treatment or condition label, interpreted: therapeutic diphenylcyclopropenone sensitization with weekly scalp DPC. At each patch-test visit, blood was drawn before the patch test was applied. Eligible patients were aged 18 to 70, diagnosed with alopecia, deemed suitable for DPC therapy, and excluded if pregnant. Total RNA was extracted from unfractionated whole blood collected in Tempus Blood RNA tubes. This clonotype appeared many times. There is no known antigen for this receptor. There are no base qualities to consult, and no much larger clone falls within one base.

This receptor chain uses TRBV20-1 and TRBJ2-5; TRBD1 agrees with 8 junctional bases. Sequenced here: whole blood, sampled in connection with sensitization to the hapten diphenylcyclopropenone (DPC). The clonotype was recovered from a young man with alopecia areata. Some clones in this sample may be carry-over from other donors' samples. At the DNA level, the sequence is TGCAGTGCTTATTGGACAGGGTACCAAGAGACCCAGTACTTC. This translates into CSAYWTGYQETQYF.